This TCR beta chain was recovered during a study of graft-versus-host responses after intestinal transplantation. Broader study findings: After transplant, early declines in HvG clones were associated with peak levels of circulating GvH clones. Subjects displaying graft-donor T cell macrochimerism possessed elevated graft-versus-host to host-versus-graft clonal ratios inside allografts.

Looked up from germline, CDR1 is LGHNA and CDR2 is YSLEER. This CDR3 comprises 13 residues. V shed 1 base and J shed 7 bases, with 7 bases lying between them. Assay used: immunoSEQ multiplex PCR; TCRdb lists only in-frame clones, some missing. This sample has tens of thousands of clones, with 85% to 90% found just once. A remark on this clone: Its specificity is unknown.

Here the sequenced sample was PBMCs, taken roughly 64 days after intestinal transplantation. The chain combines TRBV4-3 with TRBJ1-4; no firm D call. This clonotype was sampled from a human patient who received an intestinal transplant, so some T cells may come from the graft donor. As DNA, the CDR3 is TGCGCCAGCAGCCAAGGGCAGTTTGAAAAACTGTTTTTT. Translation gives CASSQGQFEKLFF.